Listed below are T cell receptor beta chains from one sample, sequenced in a study of cytomegalovirus exposure and HLA in healthy donors. Some clones are missing from TCRdb's copy, which holds only in-frame ones; the method was immunoSEQ multiplex PCR. Among 75,000 to 100,000 clones, 65% to 85% were seen once, and the ten largest hold roughly 19%. Sequencing used PBMCs. The source of these receptors is a woman aged 55 to 70 in good health and CMV-seropositive. Both conserved end residues are part of each CDR3. D genes are given only for firm matches. Clone size, where shown, is once, few, many, or a class for clones that have expanded.

v_call	clone_size	j_call	d_call	cdr3_nt	cdr3_aa
TRBV7-9	NA	TRBJ1-1	NA	TGTGCCAGCAGCCAGGGGCCAGGGAGGGACACTGAAGCTTTCTTT	CASSQGPGRDTEAFF
TRBV29-1	few	TRBJ2-1	NA	TGCAGCGTTAGCCGCCGGACAGTCAATGAGCAGTTCTTC	CSVSRRTVNEQFF
TRBV27	NA	TRBJ1-1	NA	TGTGCCAGCAGTTTAGACAGACCGACCCTAATGAACACTGAAGCTTTCTTT	CASSLDRPTLMNTEAFF
TRBV4-2	NA	TRBJ1-3	TRBD1	TGTGCCAGCAGCCAAGAGACAGGGGGCCGGGGAAACACCATATATTTT	CASSQETGGRGNTIYF
TRBV19	NA	TRBJ2-2	TRBD2	TGTGCCAGTAGGGTAGCGGGCAGGTTGGACACCGGGGAGCTGTTTTTT	CASRVAGRLDTGELFF
TRBV4-2	once	TRBJ2-1	TRBD2	TGTGCCAGCAGCCAAGATCCCAGCGGGAGCTCCTACAATGAGCAGTTCTTC	CASSQDPSGSSYNEQFF
TRBV5-4	NA	TRBJ1-2	NA	TGTGCCAGCAGTAAAGGGGGACCAATGGGGACGGGGCCCGGCTACACCTTC	CASSKGGPMGTGPGYTF
TRBV2	NA	TRBJ2-3	TRBD2	TGTGCCAGCAGCGGGACTAGCGGGACGAGACAGTATTTT	CASSGTSGTRQYF
TRBV28	NA	TRBJ2-3	NA	TGTGCCAGCCGGACTTCCCAAGATACGCAGTATTTT	CASRTSQDTQYF
TRBV9	NA	TRBJ1-1	NA	TGTGCCAGCAGCGACTACATGGGTTTTAGCACTGAAGCTTTCTTT	CASSDYMGFSTEAFF
TRBV30	NA	TRBJ2-2	NA	TGTGCCTGGAGCCGGGACATCGCGAACACCGGGGAGCTGTTTTTT	CAWSRDIANTGELFF
TRBV29-1	once	TRBJ2-7	TRBD1	TGCAGCGTTAGGACAGGGGAATACGAGCAGTACTTC	CSVRTGEYEQYF
TRBV6-6	NA	TRBJ2-1	NA	TGTGCCAGCAGCCAATGGAGATACAATGAGCAGTTCTTC	CASSQWRYNEQFF
TRBV2	NA	TRBJ1-2	NA	TGTGCCAGCAGCTTGACAGGCTATGGCTACACCTTC	CASSLTGYGYTF
TRBV7-7	NA	TRBJ2-3	NA	TGTGCTAGCAGCTTATCCCCCCAGAGGACAGATACGCAGTATTTT	CASSLSPQRTDTQYF
TRBV30	NA	TRBJ1-2	TRBD1	TGTGCCTGGAGTGGGACAGGGCCCTATGGCTACACCTTC	CAWSGTGPYGYTF
TRBV28	NA	TRBJ1-5	NA	TGTGCCAGCAGTCCCAGGCTGCAGTCCCAGCATTTT	CASSPRLQSQHF
TRBV29-1	few	TRBJ1-5	TRBD1	TGCAGCGCCGGACAGGGCAATCAGCCCCAGCATTTT	CSAGQGNQPQHF
TRBV13	NA	TRBJ2-5	NA	TGTGCCAGCAGCCGCCCTGGGGGGTCAGGGCTAGAGACCCAGTACTTC	CASSRPGGSGLETQYF
TRBV6-6	few	TRBJ2-7	TRBD2	TGTGCCAGCGCGGCGGGAGCTGGGCAGTACTTC	CASAAGAGQYF
TRBV6-1	NA	TRBJ2-3	TRBD1	TGTGCCAGCAGCAAGACAGGGATGGAGACAGATACGCAGTATTTT	CASSKTGMETDTQYF
TRBV9	NA	TRBJ2-1	NA	TGTGCCAGCAGCGTAGAGGGGCTCTTCGGTGTTTTGAATGAGCAGTTCTTC	CASSVEGLFGVLNEQFF
TRBV4-1	NA	TRBJ2-5	TRBD1	TGCGCCAGCAGCCTTAGACAGGGCCAAGAGACCCAGTACTTC	CASSLRQGQETQYF
TRBV6-1	NA	TRBJ1-5	NA	TGTGCCAGCAGCTTGGGGCCCCTCGTGGGTCAGCCCCAGCATTTT	CASSLGPLVGQPQHF
TRBV7-7	NA	TRBJ2-7	TRBD1	TGTGCTAGCAGCTCGGACAGGGGAGGCGAGCAGTACTTC	CASSSDRGGEQYF
TRBV2	NA	TRBJ2-3	TRBD2	TGTGCCAGCATAAGCGGGAGCCGCACAGATACGCAGTATTTT	CASISGSRTDTQYF
TRBV19	few	TRBJ1-1	NA	TGTGCCAGTAGTATGGCCGGAGCTGAAGCTTTCTTT	CASSMAGAEAFF
TRBV15	NA	TRBJ1-6	TRBD1	TGTGCCACCAGCAGGGACAGGGAGTCACCCCTCCACTTT	CATSRDRESPLHF
TRBV28	NA	TRBJ1-5	NA	TGTGCCAGCAGTTTACTCCCCCCAGATCAGCCCCAGCATTTT	CASSLLPPDQPQHF
TRBV9	NA	TRBJ1-5	TRBD1	TGTGCCAGCAGCGTAGATGGACAGGGAAATCAGCCCCAGCATTTT	CASSVDGQGNQPQHF
TRBV18	NA	TRBJ1-5	TRBD1	TGTGCCAGCTCCGGGGGAGACAGGGGTCAGCCCCAGCATTTT	CASSGGDRGQPQHF
TRBV10-3	NA	TRBJ2-1	TRBD1	TGTGCCATCACCCGGACAGGGGGTTCCTACAATGAGCAGTTCTTC	CAITRTGGSYNEQFF
TRBV7-9	NA	TRBJ2-2	NA	TGTTCCAGCAGCTTAGCATCTTCAGGTTTGAACACCGGGGAGCTGTTTTTT	CSSSLASSGLNTGELFF
TRBV5-6	NA	TRBJ2-1	TRBD2	TGTGCCAGCAGCTCCTACATTCCTAGCGGGAGGGTCTATGAGCAGTTCTTC	CASSSYIPSGRVYEQFF
TRBV2	NA	TRBJ1-3	NA	TGTGCCAGCAGTGAATGGGACAAAGGTCCTGGAAACACCATATATTTT	CASSEWDKGPGNTIYF
TRBV27	NA	TRBJ1-3	NA	TGTGCCAGCGGTGACAGCCACTCTGGAAACACCATATATTTT	CASGDSHSGNTIYF
TRBV7-9	NA	TRBJ2-7	NA	TGTGCCAGCAGCCCTATCAGCGGGTACTCCTACGAGCAGTACTTC	CASSPISGYSYEQYF
TRBV5-5	NA	TRBJ1-1	NA	TGTGCCAGCAGCTTTCAATTGGAAGCTTTCTTT	CASSFQLEAFF
TRBV6-1	few	TRBJ2-1	NA	TGTGCCAGCAGTGAAGCCCGCGGTTACGCCTACAATGAGCCGTTCTTC	CASSEARGYAYNEPFF
TRBV18	NA	TRBJ2-1	NA	TGTGCCAGCTCACCCTCCCGGAGCTCCTACAATGAGCAGTTCTTC	CASSPSRSSYNEQFF
TRBV6-6	few	TRBJ1-1	NA	TGTGCCAGCAGTTACACGAGAGCTTTCTTT	CASSYTRAFF